Shown below are 21 T cell receptor beta chains from a single sample sequenced in a study of cytomegalovirus exposure and HLA in healthy donors. The repertoire was sequenced with immunoSEQ multiplex PCR; TCRdb's copy has only in-frame clones and lacks some. The sample lists under 250,000 clones; 83% were seen once. The material sequenced was PBMCs. The receptors here all came from a young woman in good health and CMV-seronegative.

This clone was counted only a few times. Distinct nucleotide sequences in the sample also encode this CDR3. This rearrangement joins TRBV19 to TRBJ2-7; the D gene is possibly TRBD2 (5 bases). Deletions cut 4 bases from V and 4 bases from J, with 11 bases between. This CDR3 is built from 13 residues. Germline lookup yields CDR1 LNHDA and CDR2 SQIVND (reference sequence). CDR3 region: CASSSGRRYEQYF. The CDR3 DNA sequence: TGTGCCAGTAGTAGCGGGCGTCGGTACGAGCAGTACTTC.

The rearrangement uses TRBV18 and TRBJ1-1; D is uncertain. This CDR3 contains 13 residues. Between the trimmed V and J ends, which lost 2 bases and 0 bases, there was a span of 4 bases. The germline V gene encodes CDR1 KGHSH and CDR2 LQKENI. In DNA form, the CDR3 reads TGTGCCAGCTCACCATCGGTGAACACTGAAGCTTTCTTT. Its protein product is CASSPSVNTEAFF.

The J gene is TRBJ2-1, the V gene TRBV6-5; weak D call: TRBD2 (5 bases). The CDR3 totals 15 residues. The V end lost 2 bases, the J end lost 5 bases, and 13 bases lay between the germline ends. From germline, CDR1 is MNHEY and CDR2 SVGAGI. CDR3 nucleotide sequence: TGTGCCAGCAGTTACCCCCGAGGAGGCCACAATGAGCAGTTCTTC. The encoded protein is CASSYPRGGHNEQFF.

The chain couples TRBV20-1 to TRBJ1-1; no firm D call. Trimming removed 6 bases from V and 11 bases from J, with 13 bases in between. CDR3 length: 10 residues. The germline gives CDR1 DFQATT, CDR2 SNEGSKA (reference sequence). DNA of the CDR3: TGCAGTGCCCCCGCCAGTCGGGCTTTCTTT. Its translation: CSAPASRAFF.

This clone turned up a few times. The V call is TRBV5-1, the J call TRBJ2-1, with a tentative D call TRBD1 (6 bases). CDR1 SGHRS and CDR2 YFSETQ come from the germline V gene. Trimming shortened V by 3 bases and J by 9 bases, and 10 bases separated the two germline ends. The CDR3 has 12 residues. The CDR3 DNA is TGCGCCAGCAGCTCAGGGGATCTTGAGCAGTTCTTC. Translating it yields CASSSGDLEQFF.

This chain links TRBV7-2 with TRBJ2-3, with D tentatively TRBD1 or TRBD2 (5 bases each). V lost 4 bases and J 0 bases, leaving 8 bases between the germline ends. The CDR3 totals 14 residues. Germline-derived CDR1 and CDR2 are SGHTA and FQGNSA. The CDR3 DNA follows: TGTGCCAGCAGCTCCTGGGACAGCACAGATACGCAGTATTTT. Residues: CASSSWDSTDTQYF.

This chain uses TRBV30 with TRBJ1-6; a possible D gene is TRBD1 (5 bases). Germline CDR1 and CDR2: GTSNPN and SVGIG (reference sequence). Trimming stripped 3 bases from V and 2 bases from J, with 32 bases between. There are 22 residues in the CDR3. The CDR3 is CAWRPLVASRGGYSAYNSPLHF. The CDR3 nucleotides read TGTGCCTGGAGGCCCCTTGTCGCCAGCCGTGGGGGGTATAGCGCCTATAATTCACCCCTCCACTTT.

V gene TRBV14 combines with J gene TRBJ2-7; D unclear. The CDR3 contains 14 residues. V gave up 1 base and J gave up 7 bases, with 14 bases separating them. Germline CDR1 is SGHDN and CDR2 is FVKESK. The CDR3 nucleotides read TGTGCCAGCAGCCAAGTTAGAAATACGTTGGAGCAGTACTTC. It encodes CASSQVRNTLEQYF.

Only one count was recorded for this clone. The chain joins TRBV5-1 to TRBJ2-1; perhaps TRBD2 as D (5 bases). V lost 0 bases and J lost 9, with 16 bases in between. Germline values: CDR1 SGHRS, CDR2 YFSETQ. The length of the CDR3 is 15 residues. The CDR3: CASSLAGVPYGEQFF. For the CDR3, the DNA is TGCGCCAGCAGCTTGGCCGGGGTTCCCTATGGTGAGCAGTTCTTC.

In nucleotides, the CDR3 is TGTGCCATCAGTGACAAAGGGGCGGGAGGGCCTGGCAATGAGCAGTTCTTC. Translating gives CAISDKGAGGPGNEQFF. This rearrangement joins TRBV10-3 to TRBJ2-1; 9 nucleotides agree with TRBD2. Germline CDR1 and CDR2: ENHRY and SYGVKD. With 3 bases clipped from V and 6 bases from J, the junction kept 12 bases outside the gene matches. This CDR3 is built from 17 residues.

V is TRBV29-1 and J is TRBJ2-2; TRBD2 matches at 8 bases. CDR3 length: 14 amino acids. Germline loops: CDR1 SQVTM, CDR2 ANQGSEA. V dropped 7 bases and J dropped 1; count of bases not matched to a gene: 5. CDR3 loop: CSAGRGLNTGELFF. CDR3 coding DNA: TGCAGCGCCGGGAGGGGGTTGAACACCGGGGAGCTGTTTTTT.

The V gene is TRBV11-2, the J gene TRBJ1-3; no definite D call. The V gene's germline CDR1 is SGHAT and CDR2 FQNNGV. The CDR3 runs 15 residues. V lost 1 base and J 3 bases, leaving 10 bases between the germline ends. The CDR3 DNA is TGTGCCAGCAGCTTAGCGGATAATGGTGGAAACACCATATATTTT. It specifies CASSLADNGGNTIYF.

To note about this clone: A much larger clone is a single base away; this may be a read error. Other DNA sequences in the same sample also yield this CDR3. V and J are TRBV6-1 and TRBJ1-1; a weak D match, TRBD1 (6 bases). The CDR3 spans 15 residues. The V end was cut by 0 bases, the J end by 0 bases, with 8 bases between. Germline V gene sequence: CDR1 MNHNS, CDR2 SASEGT. In DNA, the CDR3 is TGTGCCAGCAGTGAAGCCAGGGGAATGAACACTGAAGCTTTCTTT. Its translation is CASSEARGMNTEAFF.

The chain couples TRBV6-5 to TRBJ2-5, with 10 bases matching TRBD1. The CDR3 spans 15 residues. CDR1 MNHEY and CDR2 SVGAGI come from the germline V gene. The ends lost 6 bases at V and 7 bases at J; junction bases unmatched: 11. The DNA of the CDR3 is TGTGCCAGCAGGCCGGGACAGGGGACCTTCGGGACCCAGTACTTC. This translates into CASRPGQGTFGTQYF.

The rearrangement links TRBV6-1 to TRBJ2-7; D gene ambiguous. Germline values: CDR1 MNHNS, CDR2 SASEGT. The CDR3 runs to 15 residues. Trimming removed 1 base at V and 0 bases at J, with 10 bases between. DNA of the CDR3: TGTGCCAGCAGTGAAGGAGGCATCAGCTCCTACGAGCAGTACTTC. Translated, it gives CASSEGGISSYEQYF.

The rearrangement joins TRBV27 to TRBJ2-2; D perhaps matches TRBD2 (5 bases). Germline loops: CDR1 MNHEY, CDR2 SMNVEV (reference sequence). This CDR3 is built from 16 residues. The germline V and J ends were trimmed by 3 bases and 0 bases, with 11 bases remaining between them. DNA for the CDR3: TGTGCCAGCAGTTTCCGTCTAGCACCGAACACCGGGGAGCTGTTTTTT. Protein sequence: CASSFRLAPNTGELFF.

This chain joins TRBV4-1 and TRBJ1-2; 7 bases are a match to TRBD1. CDR3 length equals 15 residues. Germline V lookup: CDR1 MGHRA, CDR2 YSYEKL. The V gene end was trimmed by 4 bases and the J gene end by 5 bases; junction bases not matched to a gene: 10. In nucleotides, the CDR3 is TGCGCCAGCAGCCGAGAACAGGGGTGGGGTTATGGCTACACCTTC. Encoded protein: CASSREQGWGYGYTF.

The chain joins TRBV27 to TRBJ2-7; 9 bases line up with TRBD1. Germline V gene sequence: CDR1 MNHEY, CDR2 SMNVEV (reference sequence). The CDR3 extends over 14 amino acids. Trimming removed 6 bases from V and 3 bases from J; junction bases left unmatched: 6. CDR3 DNA: TGTGCCAGCAGACCCGGACAGGGGTACTACGAGCAGTACTTC. It yields the protein CASRPGQGYYEQYF.

The rearrangement joins TRBV15 to TRBJ1-1, with D possibly being TRBD1 (5 bases). The CDR3 loop spans 13 amino acids. Germline loops: CDR1 LNHNV, CDR2 YYDKDF (reference sequence). V lost 6 bases to trimming and J lost 5 bases, with 13 bases between them. This chain's CDR3 is CATSKGRKTEAFF. The CDR3 region has the DNA TGTGCCACCAGTAAGGGGCGGAAAACTGAAGCTTTCTTT.

This chain links TRBV9 with TRBJ1-4, with D possibly being TRBD1 (5 bases). Trimming shortened V by 4 bases and J by 10 bases, and 14 bases separated the two germline ends. The germline gives CDR1 SGDLS, CDR2 YYNGEE. The CDR3 length is 13 residues. The CDR3 protein is CASSTSPGGKLFF. CDR3 bases: TGTGCCAGCAGCACCTCCCCGGGGGGAAAACTGTTTTTT.

On this clone: The sample carries other DNA sequences with the same CDR3. V usage is TRBV30 and J usage is TRBJ2-7; 8 bases are shared with TRBD1. Losses at the gene ends were 0 bases for V and 4 bases for J; bases not matched to a gene: 5. This CDR3 contains 14 residues. CDR1 is GTSNPN, CDR2 SVGIG, per germline (reference sequence). The CDR3 nucleotides are TGTGCCTGGAGTGTAGGGCAGGGGGCGTACGAGCAGTACTTC. Amino acid sequence: CAWSVGQGAYEQYF. The variable domain in full, completed from reference TRBV30 and TRBJ2-7, reads SQTIHQWPATLVQPVGSPLSLECTVEGTSNPNLYWYRQAAGRGLQLLFYSVGIGQISSEVPQNLSASRPQDRQFILSSKKLLLSDSGFYLCAWSVGQGAYEQYFGPGTRLTVT.